The clone carrying this T cell receptor beta chain was seen just once. The data stem from a study of blood T cells in healthy people across ages. The sample, 9 to 10 milliliters of peripheral blood, was drawn from each donor. Primers used in a second PCR of about 7 to 12 cycles were a sample-barcoded 5' primer and a J-beta primer mix. Researchers report that a template-switch adaptor with 12 random nucleotides tagged each cDNA molecule. TCRdb re-derived calls from the 5' RACE reads in MiXCR, one entry per CDR3 protein. The sample has 1.5 million to 2 million distinct CDR3 sequences; 25% to 30% are singletons. Germline lookup yields CDR1 MNHEY and CDR2 SMNVEV (reference sequence). This CDR3 has 14 amino acids. The V and J ends lost 6 bases and 6 bases respectively, with 14 bases between them.

Material: blood. V and J are TRBV27 and TRBJ1-4; D uncertain. This clonotype was obtained from a woman aged 30 to 39 in good health. The CDR3 nucleotides read TGTGCCAGCAGGCCGTGGGGAGTAGATGAAAAACTGTTTTTT. It encodes CASRPWGVDEKLFF.